Listed here is a single TCR beta chain. Antigen: not known. Each CDR3 protein is one row after TCRdb ran MiXCR on the RT-PCR reads. The data hold 160,000 or so distinct CDR3 sequences, with roughly 11% observed a single time. This specimen belongs to a study of response to subunit inactivated influenza vaccine. The study, taken as a whole, reports: Authors suggested each seasonal influenza vaccination recruits few new T cells.

The clonotype comes from a man over 45 who received an inactivated influenza vaccine. This specimen consisted of non-naive T cells sorted from PBMCs, obtained roughly 46 days after vaccination.

The CDR3 DNA reads as TGTGCCAGCAGCTTCGCCGATTATAGCAATCAGCCCCAGCATTTT. It codes for CASSFADYSNQPQHF. V usage is TRBV7-8 and J usage is TRBJ1-5; D unclear. The germline V gene has CDR1 SGHVS and CDR2 FQNEAQ. The CDR3 is 15 amino acids. V lost 3 bases to trimming and J lost 0 bases, with 9 bases between them.